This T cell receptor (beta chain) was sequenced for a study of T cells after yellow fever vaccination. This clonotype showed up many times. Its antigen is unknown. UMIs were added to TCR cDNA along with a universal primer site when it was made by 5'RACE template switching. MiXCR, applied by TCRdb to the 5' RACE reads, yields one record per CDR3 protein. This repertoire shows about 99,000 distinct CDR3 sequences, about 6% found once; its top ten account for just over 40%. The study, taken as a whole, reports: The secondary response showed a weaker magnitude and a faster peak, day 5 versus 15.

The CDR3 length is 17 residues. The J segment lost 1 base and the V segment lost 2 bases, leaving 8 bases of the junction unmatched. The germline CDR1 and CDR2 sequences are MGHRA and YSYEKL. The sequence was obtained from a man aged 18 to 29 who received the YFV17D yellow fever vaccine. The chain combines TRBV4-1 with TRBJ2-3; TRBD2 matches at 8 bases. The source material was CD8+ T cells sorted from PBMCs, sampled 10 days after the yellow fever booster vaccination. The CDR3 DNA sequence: TGCGCCAGCAGCCAACCCTACGAGACTAGCGGCACAGATACGCAGTATTTT. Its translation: CASSQPYETSGTDTQYF.